This TCR beta chain derives from a study of blood T cell repertoires in COVID-19. Study overall: Sample material is recorded as cDNA or gDNA derived from T cells, B-cell-depleted T cells, or PBMCs.

This clone was recorded a few times. How the authors handled the data: Scientists estimated how many nucleated cells there were by amplifying reference gene primers. Assay used: immunoSEQ multiplex PCR; TCRdb lists only in-frame clones, some missing. For V, J and clone size, that table is used; D and trimming come from the DNA. Of more than 350,000 clones listed, 80% to 90% were seen once; the top ten hold around 1%. The CDR3 consists of 17 residues. V shed 3 bases, J shed 0 bases, and the junction held 8 bases outside the gene matches. The germline V gene encodes CDR1 SEHNR and CDR2 FQNEAQ (reference sequence).

The chain uses TRBV7-9 and TRBJ1-1; 9 nucleotides agree with TRBD1. Material for sequencing was PBMCs or T cells enriched from blood (not recorded which). The TCR sequence derives from a man aged 18 to 30 who had recovered from COVID-19. As DNA, the CDR3 is TGTGCCAGCAGCTTCTTCAACAGGGGGCTAATGAACACTGAAGCTTTCTTT. It is translated as CASSFFNRGLMNTEAFF.